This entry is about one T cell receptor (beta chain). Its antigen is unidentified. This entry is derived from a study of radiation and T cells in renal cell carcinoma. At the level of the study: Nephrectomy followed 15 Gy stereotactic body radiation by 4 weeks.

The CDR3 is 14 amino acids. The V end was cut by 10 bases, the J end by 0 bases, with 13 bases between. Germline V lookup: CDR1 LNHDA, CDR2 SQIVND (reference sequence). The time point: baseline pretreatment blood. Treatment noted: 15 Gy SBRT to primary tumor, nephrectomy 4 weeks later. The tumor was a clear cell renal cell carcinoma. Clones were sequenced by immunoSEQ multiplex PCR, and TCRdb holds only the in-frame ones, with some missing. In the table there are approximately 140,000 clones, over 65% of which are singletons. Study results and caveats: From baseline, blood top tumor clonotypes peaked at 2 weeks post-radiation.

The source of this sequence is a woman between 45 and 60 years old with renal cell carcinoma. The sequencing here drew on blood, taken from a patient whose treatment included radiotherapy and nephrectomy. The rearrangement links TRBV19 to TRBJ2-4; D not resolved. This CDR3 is CATSGNLAKNIQYF. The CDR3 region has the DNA TGTGCCACCTCAGGTAACCTAGCCAAAAACATTCAGTACTTC.